This TCR beta chain was identified during a study of T cell repertoires in cytomegalovirus infection (dated by TCRdb to the late 2010s). About the investigation overall: Because public TCR beta signatures pointed to carriage of CMV infection together with the matching HLA type, the HLA type of each donor mattered for the analysis. Results the study describes overall, beyond this receptor: Cumulative frequency of public TCR beta family members discriminated carriers of CMV infection plus the relevant HLA type in this cohort and an independent roughly 340-donor cohort. The ex vivo response was dominated by HLA-C-restricted CMV-specific TCR beta clonotypes, which also provided the single most frequent clonotype in two of eight donors.

Comment on this clonotype: The target of this receptor is not known. Per-base quality was not reported, and no clone a single base away is much larger than it.

Here V drops 9 bases and J drops 0 bases, and the junction holds 9 bases not matched to any gene. The CDR3 spans 15 residues, from the cysteine through the phenylalanine. Only the CDR3 part of the read is kept: 45 bases, read in frame from the first base. For CDR1 and CDR2, the germline V gene lists MNHNS and SASEGT. The data were produced on an Illumina HiSeq 1500. TCRdb's own reprocessing of the public reads used fastp at Q25 and MiXCR and kept productive beta chains. When rows share a CDR3 protein, they turn into one entry using the most common DNA and genes. A total of roughly 760,000 distinct CDR3 sequences appear in this sample, approximately 40% of them only once. The ten largest account for about 2.8% of the sample.

The clonotype comes from a human donor in good health (CMV status not recorded). Some clones in this sample may be carry-over from other donors' samples. The chain employs TRBV6-1 and TRBJ1-1; TRBD1 agrees with 8 junctional bases. Sequencing was done on a sample of PBMCs. The CDR3 is CASNRPGGLNTEAFF. In nucleotides, the sequence is TGTGCCAGTAACAGACCAGGGGGCTTGAACACTGAAGCTTTCTTT.